This section outlines one T cell receptor beta chain sequence together with its context. The antigen remains undetermined. This specimen belongs to a study of OX40 agonist ivuxolimab in advanced cancers. Findings and limits, study-wide: Clonal expansion by week 6 occurred in CD4+ and CD8+ blood T cells (at 0.1 to 3.0 mg/kg). What antigens the expanded peripheral T cells recognized was never established. CD4+ T cells averaged fewer expanded clones than CD8+ T cells.

Here immunoSEQ multiplex PCR was the method, and the copy in TCRdb shows in-frame clones only, minus some. This table holds about 38,000 clones, 70% to 90% found once. The input for sequencing was CD4+ or CD8+ T cells sorted from blood, taken in a trial of the OX40 agonist ivuxolimab. The receptor was derived from an adult with an advanced solid tumor such as melanoma, head and neck, liver or kidney cancer.

The CDR3 region is CASRPWGVSYEQYF. For the CDR3, the DNA is TGTGCCAGCAGGCCTTGGGGGGTATCCTACGAGCAGTACTTC. This sequence joins TRBV28 and TRBJ2-7; D perhaps matches TRBD2 (6 bases). Germline assignment: CDR1 MDHEN and CDR2 SYDVKM. This CDR3 spans 14 amino acids. Trimming shortened V by 6 bases and J by 1 base, and 13 bases separated the two germline ends.